The 29 T cell receptor beta chains in this list originate from one sample, sequenced in a study of blood T cell repertoires in COVID-19. Sequenced by immunoSEQ multiplex PCR; TCRdb stores in-frame clones only, minus some. The sample yields 65,000 to 85,000 clones, about 88% seen once. Sequences were obtained from peripheral blood. The receptors come from a man aged 50 to 60 with active COVID-19.

The chain recombines TRBV11-1 with TRBJ2-1; TRBD1 matches at 8 bases. The ends lost 4 bases at V and 2 bases at J; junction bases unmatched: 7. CDR3 length: 16 amino acids. Germline-derived CDR1 and CDR2 are SGHAT and FQDESV (reference sequence). The CDR3 sequence is CASSSTRQGTYNEQFF. In DNA form, the CDR3 reads TGTGCCAGCAGCTCCACCCGACAGGGGACCTACAATGAGCAGTTCTTC.

This chain links TRBV7-6 with TRBJ2-1, with 10 bases fitting TRBD2. This CDR3 is built from 15 residues. CDR1 is SGHVS and CDR2 is FNYEAQ in the germline V gene. V gave up 5 bases and J gave up 5 bases; unmatched junction bases: 6. The DNA of the CDR3 is TGTGCCAGCAGCAATAGCGGGGGGCTGGACAATGAGCAGTTCTTC. Protein: CASSNSGGLDNEQFF.

V usage is TRBV5-5 and J usage is TRBJ2-7; D unclear. Trimming pared 2 bases from V and 2 bases from J, leaving 11 bases between. Germline loops: CDR1 SGHKS, CDR2 YYEKEE (reference sequence). The CDR3 runs to 14 residues. The CDR3 here is CASSLNPAAYEQYF. The CDR3 nucleotides read TGTGCCAGCAGCTTAAACCCTGCGGCCTACGAGCAGTACTTC.

In DNA form, the CDR3 reads TGCGCCAGCAGCCAAGTTGGGAGAACCAAAAACACTGAAGCTTTCTTT. Residues: CASSQVGRTKNTEAFF. V usage is TRBV4-1 and J usage is TRBJ1-1; D remains unclear. The CDR3 contains 16 residues. Trimming removed 1 base from V and 2 bases from J, with 14 bases in between. Germline V gene sequence: CDR1 MGHRA, CDR2 YSYEKL.

J is TRBJ2-1 and V is TRBV14, with 8 nucleotides matching TRBD1. Germline trimming cut 3 bases from V and 6 bases from J; bases unmatched to any gene: 7. The CDR3 has 15 amino acids. Germline V gives CDR1 SGHDN, CDR2 FVKESK. CDR3 bases: TGTGCCAGCAGCCACCGCGACAGGGGAACCAATGAGCAGTTCTTC. Translated: CASSHRDRGTNEQFF.

V and J are TRBV7-2 and TRBJ2-1; TRBD2 aligns across 10 bases. This CDR3 is built from 15 residues. The ends lost 4 bases at V and 3 bases at J; junction bases unmatched: 3. Germline CDR1 and CDR2: SGHTA and FQGNSA. The CDR3 DNA is TGTGCCAGCAGCTCTAGGACTAGCGGCTACAATGAGCAGTTCTTC. Its translation: CASSSRTSGYNEQFF. The full variable domain, in which reference TRBV7-2 and TRBJ2-1 provide the parts outside the CDR3, is GAGVSQSPSNKVTEKGKDVELRCDPISGHTALYWYRQSLGQGLEFLIYFQGNSAPDKSGLPSDRFSAERTGGSVSTLTIQRTQQEDSAVYLCASSSRTSGYNEQFFGPGTRLTVL.

This clone appeared a single time. The rearrangement joins TRBV12-3 or TRBV12-4 to TRBJ2-1; no firm D call. The CDR3 runs to 13 residues. V was clipped by 8 bases and J by 4 bases, with 12 bases between them. In nucleotides, the CDR3 is TGTGCCAGCGGCGTCATCGGGTACAATGAGCAGTTCTTC. Protein product: CASGVIGYNEQFF.

The chain couples TRBV4-3 to TRBJ1-1; 7 bases match TRBD1. The V and J ends lost 0 bases and 4 bases, in that order; junction bases with no gene match: 5. The CDR3 length is 15 residues. CDR1 and CDR2 (germline): LGHNA, YSLEER. The CDR3 DNA reads as TGCGCCAGCAGCCAAGACACAGGGGCGTCCACTGAAGCTTTCTTT. Translating gives CASSQDTGASTEAFF.

This sequence joins TRBV5-1 and TRBJ2-5, with TRBD1 matching over 7 bases. V shed 4 bases, J shed 5 bases, and the junction held 17 bases outside the gene matches. Germline V gene lookup returns CDR1 SGHRS and CDR2 YFSETQ. CDR3 length equals 17 residues. The CDR3 loop is CASSKDRPLPSIETQYF. As DNA, the CDR3 is TGCGCCAGCAGCAAGGACAGGCCATTACCTTCCATTGAGACCCAGTACTTC.

The V call is TRBV7-9, the J call TRBJ2-3; possibly TRBD1 for D (6 bases). Germline assignment: CDR1 SEHNR and CDR2 FQNEAQ (reference sequence). This CDR3 is 15 amino acids long. Trimming cost V 6 bases and J 2 bases, with 15 bases left between them. The CDR3 nucleotides read TGTGCCAGCAGTTCAGGACAGATGTACACAGATACGCAGTATTTT. It encodes CASSSGQMYTDTQYF.

The CDR3: CASSLTANTEAFF. CDR3 DNA: TGCGCCAGCAGCTTGACAGCGAACACTGAAGCTTTCTTT. This chain uses TRBV5-1 with TRBJ1-1; no clear D. From germline, CDR1 is SGHRS and CDR2 YFSETQ. Between the trimmed V and J ends, which lost 1 base and 1 base, there was a span of 5 bases. There are 13 residues in the CDR3.

V gene TRBV7-9 combines with J gene TRBJ1-6; D gene unclear. This CDR3 has 12 amino acids. V lost 5 bases and J lost 10, with 9 bases in between. In germline, CDR1 is SEHNR, CDR2 FQNEAQ (reference sequence). The CDR3 loop is CASSLTGSPLHF. For the CDR3, the DNA is TGTGCCAGCAGCCTCACGGGATCACCCCTCCACTTT.

The rearrangement uses TRBV3-1 (or the pseudogene TRBV3-2) and TRBJ2-5; unclear D gene. CDR1 and CDR2 (germline): LGHDT, YNNKEL (reference sequence). The CDR3 consists of 11 residues. Trimming took off 6 bases at V and 5 bases at J, with 7 bases between the two ends. The CDR3: CASRRWETQYF. Here the CDR3 DNA reads TGTGCCAGCAGGAGATGGGAGACCCAGTACTTC.

The gene calls are TRBV6-4 and TRBJ2-3, with TRBD2 identical over 8 bases. Germline CDR1 reads MRHNA; CDR2 reads SNTAGT. V trimming: 3 bases; J trimming: 1 base; junction bases outside the gene matches: 0. This CDR3 contains 14 residues. This CDR3 is CASSEAGGTDTQYF. The CDR3 DNA is TGTGCCAGCAGTGAAGCGGGGGGCACAGATACGCAGTATTTT.

This clone was recorded once. V usage is TRBV5-4 and J usage is TRBJ2-5; TRBD2 agrees at 8 bases. V was clipped by 1 base and J by 5 bases; unmatched bases: 13. The CDR3 is 17 residues long. Germline CDR1 and CDR2: SGHNT and YYREEE (reference sequence). CDR3 coding DNA: TGTGCCAGCAGCTTGAGTTTACGGGGGGGCCGTGATGAGACCCAGTACTTC. This sequence encodes CASSLSLRGGRDETQYF.

V and J are TRBV30 and TRBJ2-7; 9 bases are a match to TRBD1. Per the germline V gene, CDR1 is GTSNPN and CDR2 is SVGIG (reference sequence). J lost 3 bases, V lost 1 base, and 4 bases had no gene match. This CDR3 comprises 14 residues. CDR3 sequence: CAWSGGTGYYEQYF. The CDR3, as DNA: TGTGCCTGGAGTGGGGGGACAGGGTACTACGAGCAGTACTTC.

The rearrangement joins TRBV6-5 to TRBJ1-6; 10 nucleotides match TRBD1. Germline trimming cut 6 bases from V and 7 bases from J; bases unmatched to any gene: 3. Per the germline V gene, CDR1 is MNHEY and CDR2 is SVGAGI. The CDR3 is made up of 14 amino acids. CDR3 loop: CASSRDRGNSPLHF. The CDR3 DNA follows: TGTGCCAGCAGCCGGGACAGGGGAAATTCACCCCTCCACTTT.

The chain uses TRBV19 and TRBJ2-3; D is undetermined. Trimming stripped 6 bases from V and 0 bases from J, with 13 bases between. Germline values: CDR1 LNHDA, CDR2 SQIVND (reference sequence). The CDR3 extends over 15 amino acids. This CDR3 reads CASSLQPTSTDTQYF. Here the CDR3 DNA reads TGTGCCAGTAGCCTCCAACCGACTAGCACAGATACGCAGTATTTT.

In this sample, this clone turned up a few times. The chain employs TRBV6-2 or TRBV6-3 and TRBJ1-2, with D possibly TRBD1 on 6 matching bases. This CDR3 comprises 14 residues. Germline V gene lookup returns CDR1 MNHEY and CDR2 SVGEGT. Trimming took 2 bases from V and 8 from J, leaving 15 bases between them. DNA for the CDR3: TGTGCCAGCAGTTACCCGGCGACAGGAATGGGCTACACCTTC. Translation: CASSYPATGMGYTF.

For the CDR3, the DNA is TGTGCCAGCAGTTACGGACTAGCGGAAGAGACCCAGTACTTC. The encoded protein is CASSYGLAEETQYF. This chain uses TRBV27 with TRBJ2-5; 10 nucleotides line up with TRBD2. The CDR3 is 14 residues long. Trimming cost V 4 bases and J 3 bases; bases outside gene matches: 2. Germline CDR1 MNHEY, CDR2 SMNVEV (reference sequence).

This rearrangement joins TRBV29-1 to TRBJ2-1; D may be TRBD2 (7 bases). Germline CDR1 SQVTM, CDR2 ANQGSEA. The CDR3 runs 12 residues. V lost 8 bases, J lost 7 bases, and 15 bases lay in between. The CDR3 region has the DNA TGCAGCTTGGAGGGGGGGAGAAATGAGCAGTTCTTC. Amino acid sequence: CSLEGGRNEQFF.

V is TRBV12-3 or TRBV12-4 and J is TRBJ1-2; D ambiguous. The CDR3 runs to 12 residues. The V gene lost 1 base and the J gene lost 4 bases, with 4 bases spanning the gap. For the CDR3, the DNA is TGTGCCAGCAGTTTAGATAGCTATGGCTACACCTTC. Encoded protein: CASSLDSYGYTF.

This clone was observed once. The genes are TRBV6-5 and TRBJ1-1; D unresolved. Between the trimmed V and J ends, which lost 7 bases and 0 bases, there was a span of 15 bases. CDR1 and CDR2 (germline): MNHEY, SVGAGI. The CDR3 sequence is 15 residues long. The CDR3 nucleotides are TGTGCCAGCACCCCAAGGGAGGCCATGAACACTGAAGCTTTCTTT. Its protein product is CASTPREAMNTEAFF.

The V and J genes are TRBV30 and TRBJ2-1; the match to TRBD1 covers 8 bases. CDR3 length: 14 residues. Germline CDR1 reads GTSNPN; CDR2 reads SVGIG (reference sequence). V lost 0 bases to trimming and J lost 8 bases; unmatched junction nucleotides: 6. CDR3 bases: TGTGCCTGGAGTGTAGACAGGGGTAGGGATGAGCAGTTCTTC. The encoded protein is CAWSVDRGRDEQFF.

The chain's CDR3 is CASSYLPDGYTF. The CDR3 bases are TGTGCCAGCAGTTACCTACCCGATGGCTACACCTTC. This sequence joins TRBV6-2 or TRBV6-3 and TRBJ1-2; D not resolved. Between the trimmed V and J ends, which lost 2 bases and 6 bases, there was a span of 7 bases. The germline V gene has CDR1 MNHEY and CDR2 SVGEGT. CDR3 length: 12 residues.

The chain combines TRBV5-4 with TRBJ1-2; 9 bases map to TRBD1. The CDR3 loop spans 16 amino acids. With V trimmed by 3 bases and J by 3 bases, 9 bases remained unmatched. Germline CDR1 reads SGHNT; CDR2 reads YYREEE (reference sequence). Here the CDR3 DNA reads TGTGCCAGCAGCTCCTCCCGGGACAGGGCGTACTATGGCTACACCTTC. Translating it yields CASSSSRDRAYYGYTF.

V usage is TRBV6-5 and J usage is TRBJ2-3, with 9 bases lining up with TRBD1. V trimming: 7 bases; J trimming: 6 bases; junction bases outside the gene matches: 5. This CDR3 has 13 residues. From germline, CDR1 is MNHEY and CDR2 SVGAGI. The CDR3 reads CASTRDREDTQYF. DNA for the CDR3: TGTGCCAGCACTAGGGACAGGGAGGATACGCAGTATTTT.

The chain uses TRBV29-1 and TRBJ2-1, with D tentatively TRBD1 (5 bases). Trimming stripped 4 bases from V and 7 bases from J, with 8 bases between. The V gene's germline CDR1 is SQVTM and CDR2 ANQGSEA. The CDR3 spans 11 residues. CDR3 DNA sequence: TGCAGCGTTGGACAGTTTAATGAGCAGTTCTTC. Translated, it gives CSVGQFNEQFF.

V usage is TRBV18 and J usage is TRBJ1-2, with D possibly being TRBD1 (5 bases). V dropped 4 bases and J dropped 5 bases, with 14 bases sitting between them. The germline V gene encodes CDR1 KGHSH and CDR2 LQKENI. The CDR3 sequence is 14 residues long. The CDR3 nucleotides are TGTGCCAGCTCACTACTGACAGACGCTTATGGCTACACCTTC. Protein product: CASSLLTDAYGYTF.